This is a list of T cell receptor beta chains from one sample in a study of blood T cell repertoires in COVID-19. Sequencing was performed with immunoSEQ multiplex PCR; in TCRdb, only in-frame clones are kept and a portion is missing. This table holds roughly 260,000 clones, approximately 92% found once. Sequencing was performed on peripheral blood. The receptors stem from a person aged 18 to 35 with COVID-19, enrolled during active disease. CDR3s include the opening cysteine and the closing phenylalanine or tryptophan. The D gene is left open where the match is weak. A clone size is listed for some rows: how often the clone was seen (once, few, many), or a class if it is expanded.

CDR3: CASSERGGGNQPQHF
DNA: TGTGCCAGCAGTGAAAGAGGGGGAGGCAATCAGCCCCAGCATTTT
size: -
V: TRBV6-1
J: TRBJ1-5
D: -

CDR3: CASSLDRGQNSPLHF
DNA: TGCGCCAGCAGCTTGGACAGGGGTCAAAATTCACCCCTCCACTTT
size: -
V: TRBV5-1
J: TRBJ1-6
D: TRBD1

CDR3: CASSIGIAGGFEQFF
DNA: TGTGCCAGTAGTATAGGAATAGCGGGGGGGTTTGAGCAGTTCTTC
size: -
V: TRBV19
J: TRBJ2-1
D: TRBD2

CDR3: CASRTSLNTDTQYF
DNA: TGTGCCAGTAGGACTAGTCTTAACACAGATACGCAGTATTTT
size: -
V: TRBV19
J: TRBJ2-3
D: -

CDR3: CASSERLAAPGTSDTQYF
DNA: TGTGCCAGCAGTGAGAGGCTAGCGGCCCCCGGGACGTCCGATACGCAGTATTTT
size: -
V: TRBV6-4
J: TRBJ2-3
D: TRBD2

CDR3: CASSPGTGSTDTQYF
DNA: TGTGCCAGTAGTCCTGGGACAGGGTCCACAGATACGCAGTATTTT
size: once
V: TRBV19
J: TRBJ2-3
D: TRBD1

CDR3: CASSYEESYNEQFF
DNA: TGTGCCAGCAGTTATGAGGAATCCTACAATGAGCAGTTCTTC
size: -
V: TRBV6-5
J: TRBJ2-1
D: -

CDR3: CASRREAGQPQHF
DNA: TGTGCCAGCAGAAGGGAGGCGGGTCAGCCCCAGCATTTT
size: -
V: TRBV12-3/TRBV12-4
J: TRBJ1-5
D: -

CDR3: CASSDPGTVEKLFF
DNA: TGTGCCAGCAGTGATCCCGGGACAGTAGAAAAACTGTTTTTT
size: once
V: TRBV2
J: TRBJ1-4
D: TRBD1

CDR3: CASSLTSGSRYEQYF
DNA: TGTGCCAGCAGTCTCACTAGCGGGAGCAGGTACGAGCAGTACTTC
size: -
V: TRBV27
J: TRBJ2-7
D: TRBD2

CDR3: CASKGLAGGTDTQYF
DNA: TGCGCCAGCAAGGGACTAGCGGGAGGCACAGATACGCAGTATTTT
size: -
V: TRBV5-1
J: TRBJ2-3
D: TRBD2

CDR3: CASSLGQVKEKLFF
DNA: TGTGCCAGCAGCTTGGGGCAGGTGAAAGAAAAACTGTTTTTT
size: -
V: TRBV5-4
J: TRBJ1-4
D: -

CDR3: CASSLVGTGVSGELFF
DNA: TGTGCCAGCAGCTTAGTCGGGACAGGGGTCAGCGGGGAGCTGTTTTTT
size: -
V: TRBV7-2
J: TRBJ2-2
D: TRBD1

CDR3: CASSYSQVNQPQHF
DNA: TGTGCCAGCAGTTACTCTCAGGTTAATCAGCCCCAGCATTTT
size: -
V: TRBV6-5
J: TRBJ1-5
D: -

CDR3: CASSLDSPNYGYTF
DNA: TGTGCCAGCAGCTTGGACAGTCCTAACTATGGCTACACCTTC
size: -
V: TRBV5-4
J: TRBJ1-2
D: -

CDR3: CASSPGGAYEQYF
DNA: TGTGCCAGCAGTCCCGGGGGGGCATACGAGCAGTACTTC
size: -
V: TRBV12-3/TRBV12-4
J: TRBJ2-7
D: TRBD2

CDR3: CSVRGRAYNEQFF
DNA: TGCAGCGTTCGTGGGAGGGCCTACAATGAGCAGTTCTTC
size: -
V: TRBV29-1
J: TRBJ2-1
D: TRBD2

CDR3: CATSRSTGNTEAFF
DNA: TGTGCCACCAGCAGATCCACAGGGAACACTGAAGCTTTCTTT
size: -
V: TRBV15
J: TRBJ1-1
D: -

CDR3: CASSLGTGDSPLHF
DNA: TGTGCCAGCAGTTTGGGGACAGGGGATTCACCCCTCCACTTT
size: -
V: TRBV28
J: TRBJ1-6
D: TRBD1

CDR3: CASSPPWGTASSGNTIYF
DNA: TGTGCCAGCAGCCCACCCTGGGGGACAGCCAGCTCTGGAAACACCATATATTTT
size: -
V: TRBV7-9
J: TRBJ1-3
D: TRBD1

CDR3: CASSPQNRGVRDTQYF
DNA: TGTGCCAGCTCACCACAAAACAGGGGAGTTCGAGATACGCAGTATTTT
size: -
V: TRBV18
J: TRBJ2-3
D: TRBD1

CDR3: CATRRGNYGYTF
DNA: TGTGCCACCCGTCGAGGGAACTATGGCTACACCTTC
size: -
V: TRBV6-5
J: TRBJ1-2
D: -

CDR3: CASSINPAGAYEQYF
DNA: TGTGCCAGTAGTATAAATCCCGCAGGGGCGTACGAGCAGTACTTC
size: -
V: TRBV19
J: TRBJ2-7
D: -

CDR3: CASSYGRLAGSTDTQYF
DNA: TGCGCCAGCAGCTACGGAAGACTAGCGGGCAGCACAGATACGCAGTATTTT
size: -
V: TRBV4-1
J: TRBJ2-3
D: TRBD2

CDR3: CASSLDTPPRPYGYTF
DNA: TGTGCCAGCAGCTTGGATACTCCCCCGCGGCCCTATGGCTACACCTTC
size: -
V: TRBV5-5
J: TRBJ1-2
D: -

CDR3: CASSVAPTISYEQYF
DNA: TGTGCCAGCAGCGTAGCACCCACTATCTCCTACGAGCAGTACTTC
size: -
V: TRBV9
J: TRBJ2-7
D: -

CDR3: CASTHRGLNQPQHF
DNA: TGTGCCAGCACCCACCGGGGTCTCAATCAGCCCCAGCATTTT
size: -
V: TRBV28
J: TRBJ1-5
D: -

CDR3: CASSHRQGSFSEQFF
DNA: TGTGCCAGCTCTCATCGACAGGGTAGTTTTAGTGAGCAGTTCTTC
size: once
V: TRBV18
J: TRBJ2-1
D: TRBD1

CDR3: CASSSGTTTYEQYF
DNA: TGTGCCAGCAGTTCCGGGACAACGACCTACGAGCAGTACTTC
size: -
V: TRBV28
J: TRBJ2-7
D: -

CDR3: CASKHGGKNIQYF
DNA: TGTGCCAGCAAGCACGGGGGCAAAAACATTCAGTACTTC
size: -
V: TRBV21-1
J: TRBJ2-4
D: -

CDR3: CASSPGTNYNEQFF
DNA: TGTGCCAGCAGCCCCGGGACTAACTACAATGAGCAGTTCTTC
size: once
V: TRBV9
J: TRBJ2-1
D: TRBD2

CDR3: CASNGGIRTDTQYF
DNA: TGTGCCAGCAATGGCGGGATACGCACAGATACGCAGTATTTT
size: -
V: TRBV3-1/TRBV3-2
J: TRBJ2-3
D: -

CDR3: CASSAPHLTSSVF
DNA: TGTGCCAGTAGTGCTCCCCATTTAACCTCATCAGTCTTC
size: -
V: TRBV19
J: TRBJ2-1
D: -

CDR3: CASSRAPDGYTF
DNA: TGTGCCAGTAGCCGAGCCCCGGATGGCTACACCTTC
size: -
V: TRBV19
J: TRBJ1-2
D: -

CDR3: CASTNPRGGGTDTQYF
DNA: TGTGCCAGTACCAATCCCCGCGGGGGGGGAACAGATACGCAGTATTTT
size: -
V: TRBV19
J: TRBJ2-3
D: TRBD2

CDR3: CASGTGGDQPQHF
DNA: TGTGCCAGCGGGACAGGGGGCGATCAGCCCCAGCATTTT
size: -
V: TRBV2
J: TRBJ1-5
D: TRBD1

CDR3: CASSQDRGTSGGAQYF
DNA: TGTGCCAGCAGCCAAGATCGCGGGACTAGCGGCGGGGCCCAGTACTTC
size: -
V: TRBV4-2
J: TRBJ2-5
D: TRBD2

CDR3: CASSPPRQGPGLETQYF
DNA: TGTGCCAGTTCCCCCCCACGACAGGGGCCGGGGCTGGAGACCCAGTACTTC
size: once
V: TRBV2
J: TRBJ2-5
D: TRBD1

CDR3: CASSQERTGGQETQYF
DNA: TGTGCCAGCAGCCAAGAACGAACCGGAGGACAAGAGACCCAGTACTTC
size: -
V: TRBV4-2
J: TRBJ2-5
D: -

CDR3: CATSRDLGGTSYNEQFF
DNA: TGTGCCACCAGCAGAGATCTCGGCGGAACCTCCTACAATGAGCAGTTCTTC
size: -
V: TRBV15
J: TRBJ2-1
D: -

CDR3: CAIRDSLNYGYTF
DNA: TGTGCCATAAGGGACAGTCTTAACTATGGCTACACCTTC
size: -
V: TRBV10-3
J: TRBJ1-2
D: TRBD1

CDR3: CASTSRTGSTEAFF
DNA: TGTGCCAGCACCTCCAGGACAGGGAGCACTGAAGCTTTCTTT
size: once
V: TRBV7-2
J: TRBJ1-1
D: TRBD1

CDR3: CASSALAGGVYNEQFF
DNA: TGTGCCAGCAGCGCCCTAGCGGGAGGGGTCTACAATGAGCAGTTCTTC
size: -
V: TRBV9
J: TRBJ2-1
D: TRBD2

CDR3: CASSNLPGQSNYGYTF
DNA: TGTGCCAGCAGTAACTTGCCGGGACAGAGTAACTATGGCTACACCTTC
size: -
V: TRBV6-5
J: TRBJ1-2
D: TRBD1

CDR3: CASSVGDRDSTDTQYF
DNA: TGTGCCAGCAGCGTAGGGGACAGGGATAGCACAGATACGCAGTATTTT
size: few
V: TRBV9
J: TRBJ2-3
D: TRBD1

CDR3: CASKASGGPYEQYF
DNA: TGTGCCAGTAAAGCTAGCGGGGGGCCCTACGAGCAGTACTTC
size: -
V: TRBV19
J: TRBJ2-7
D: TRBD2